The 15 T cell receptor beta chains given below trace back to one sample, sequenced in a study of blood T cell repertoires in COVID-19. Sequenced by immunoSEQ multiplex PCR; TCRdb stores in-frame clones only, minus some. The sample has around 270,000 clones; roughly 86% are singletons. The sequencing input was peripheral blood. The origin of the receptors is a man aged 40-49 years who had recovered from COVID-19.

V usage is TRBV5-4 and J usage is TRBJ2-3, with a tentative D call TRBD1 (6 bases). The CDR3 totals 13 residues. V lost 6 bases and J lost 3, with 11 bases in between. Germline CDR1 SGHNT, CDR2 YYREEE (reference sequence). CDR3 sequence: CASTTGRTDTQYF. For the CDR3, the DNA is TGTGCCAGCACGACAGGAAGAACAGATACGCAGTATTTT.

This clone was detected only a few times. The genes are TRBV2 and TRBJ2-3; D unresolved. This CDR3 spans 12 amino acids. Germline V gene lookup returns CDR1 SNHLY and CDR2 FYNNEI. Trimming shortened V by 4 bases and J by 8 bases, and 10 bases separated the two germline ends. The CDR3 region has the DNA TGTGCCAGCAGTGCCGGTGGTGGTACGCAGTATTTT. This codes for CASSAGGGTQYF.

This clone showed up just a few times. This rearrangement joins TRBV12-5 to TRBJ2-1, with 8 positions matching TRBD2. The CDR3 is made up of 14 amino acids. The germline V gene encodes CDR1 LGHNT and CDR2 FRNRAP. The V gene end was trimmed by 1 base and the J gene end by 9 bases; junction bases not matched to a gene: 5. The CDR3 reads CASGLGLALGEQFF. DNA for the CDR3: TGTGCTAGTGGTTTGGGACTAGCGTTGGGTGAGCAGTTCTTC.

The gene calls are TRBV7-2 and TRBJ2-2; 8 positions match TRBD1. After removal of 4 bases from V and 6 bases from J, the junction contained 1 base not matched to a gene. The CDR3 spans 13 residues. The germline V gene has CDR1 SGHTA and CDR2 FQGNSA. The CDR3 region has the DNA TGTGCCAGCAGCTCGACAGGGGCCGGGGAGCTGTTTTTT. Translated: CASSSTGAGELFF.

The V and J genes are TRBV5-4 and TRBJ2-1, with TRBD2 matching 8 bases. The CDR3 contains 14 residues. With 1 base clipped from V and 10 bases from J, the junction kept 7 bases outside the gene matches. Germline V lookup: CDR1 SGHNT, CDR2 YYREEE (reference sequence). This CDR3 is CASSLRAGTREQFF. The CDR3 DNA reads TGTGCCAGCAGCTTGAGGGCAGGGACTAGGGAGCAGTTCTTC.

The chain couples TRBV5-6 to TRBJ1-2; the D gene is possibly TRBD1 (6 bases). Germline lookup yields CDR1 SGHDT and CDR2 YYEEEE. V was clipped by 6 bases and J by 1 base, with 19 bases between them. The CDR3 sequence is 16 residues long. The CDR3 here is CASTETGPRVNYGYTF. The CDR3 region has the DNA TGTGCCAGCACCGAGACAGGACCTCGGGTTAACTATGGCTACACCTTC.

The chain employs TRBV18 and TRBJ1-6, with D uncertain. CDR1 and CDR2 (germline): KGHSH, LQKENI. CDR3 size: 13 residues. The V and J ends lost 0 bases and 7 bases respectively, with 4 bases between them. CDR3 region: CASSPPSNSPLHF. The CDR3 DNA reads as TGTGCCAGCTCACCACCGAGCAATTCACCCCTCCACTTT.

The V gene is TRBV27, the J gene TRBJ2-7, with 7 bases aligning to TRBD2. The ends lost 7 bases at V and 4 bases at J; junction bases unmatched: 16. CDR1 and CDR2 from the germline V gene are MNHEY and SMNVEV (reference sequence). There are 16 residues in the CDR3. CDR3 coding DNA: TGTGCCAGCAACCCGGGTCATGGGGCGGGACTATACGAGCAGTACTTC. Protein: CASNPGHGAGLYEQYF.

The chain links TRBV7-5 to TRBJ2-5; TRBD2 is the table's D call, not checked against the DNA. TRBV7-5 is a documented pseudogene. CDR3 size: 15 residues. The CDR3 nucleotides read TGTGCCAGAAGCATCGGGACTAGCGGGAGAGAGACCCAGTACTTC. Translated, it gives CARSIGTSGRETQYF.

This clone has only a few counts. The chain joins TRBV6-5 to TRBJ1-2; the D gene is possibly TRBD1 (5 bases). Germline V gene sequence: CDR1 MNHEY, CDR2 SVGAGI. The CDR3 sequence is 15 residues long. V shed 0 bases and J shed 8 bases, with 16 bases lying between them. The CDR3 coding sequence is TGTGCCAGCAGTTACTCGAAGACAGATTGGCGGGGCTACACCTTC. Translating gives CASSYSKTDWRGYTF.

The chain uses TRBV19 and TRBJ2-2; TRBD2 might be the D (6 bases). From germline, CDR1 is LNHDA and CDR2 SQIVND (reference sequence). The CDR3 length is 15 residues. The ends were cut back, 7 bases at V and 3 bases at J, with 15 bases in the middle. The CDR3 loop reads CASTTGTSYTGELFF. CDR3 DNA: TGTGCCAGTACAACCGGGACTTCGTACACCGGGGAGCTGTTTTTT.

This rearrangement joins TRBV6-6 to TRBJ2-7, with D possibly TRBD2 on 6 matching bases. Per the germline V gene, CDR1 is MNHNY and CDR2 is SVGAGI (reference sequence). V shed 7 bases and J shed 6 bases, with 10 bases lying between them. There are 11 residues in the CDR3. The CDR3 loop reads CASTSGGEQYF. CDR3 DNA sequence: TGTGCCAGCACCTCCGGGGGCGAGCAGTACTTC.

The chain's CDR3 is CASTSGRASTDTQYF. The CDR3 region has the DNA TGTGCCAGCACCTCGGGCAGGGCTAGCACAGATACGCAGTATTTT. The chain couples TRBV27 to TRBJ2-3; D is possibly TRBD1 (5 bases). Trimming left V 7 bases short and J 0 bases short, with 14 bases between. The germline gives CDR1 MNHEY, CDR2 SMNVEV (reference sequence). The CDR3 loop spans 15 amino acids.

This clone is a singleton in its sample. V gene TRBV10-3 combines with J gene TRBJ2-7; D may be TRBD2 (6 bases). Germline-derived CDR1 and CDR2 are ENHRY and SYGVKD. The CDR3 has 14 amino acids. V was clipped by 4 bases and J by 7 bases, with 17 bases between them. This CDR3 is CAISGHGRDSEQYF. The CDR3 region has the DNA TGTGCCATCAGTGGACACGGCCGGGACTCAGAGCAGTACTTC.

Only one count was recorded for this clone. V and J are TRBV2 and TRBJ2-7; the D gene is possibly TRBD2 (5 bases). Germline V gives CDR1 SNHLY, CDR2 FYNNEI. Trimming took 10 bases from V and 5 from J, leaving 21 bases between them. The CDR3 length is 14 residues. The CDR3 is CATSKRAFKDEQYF. Written as DNA, the CDR3 is TGTGCCACCAGCAAGAGGGCTTTTAAAGACGAGCAGTACTTC.